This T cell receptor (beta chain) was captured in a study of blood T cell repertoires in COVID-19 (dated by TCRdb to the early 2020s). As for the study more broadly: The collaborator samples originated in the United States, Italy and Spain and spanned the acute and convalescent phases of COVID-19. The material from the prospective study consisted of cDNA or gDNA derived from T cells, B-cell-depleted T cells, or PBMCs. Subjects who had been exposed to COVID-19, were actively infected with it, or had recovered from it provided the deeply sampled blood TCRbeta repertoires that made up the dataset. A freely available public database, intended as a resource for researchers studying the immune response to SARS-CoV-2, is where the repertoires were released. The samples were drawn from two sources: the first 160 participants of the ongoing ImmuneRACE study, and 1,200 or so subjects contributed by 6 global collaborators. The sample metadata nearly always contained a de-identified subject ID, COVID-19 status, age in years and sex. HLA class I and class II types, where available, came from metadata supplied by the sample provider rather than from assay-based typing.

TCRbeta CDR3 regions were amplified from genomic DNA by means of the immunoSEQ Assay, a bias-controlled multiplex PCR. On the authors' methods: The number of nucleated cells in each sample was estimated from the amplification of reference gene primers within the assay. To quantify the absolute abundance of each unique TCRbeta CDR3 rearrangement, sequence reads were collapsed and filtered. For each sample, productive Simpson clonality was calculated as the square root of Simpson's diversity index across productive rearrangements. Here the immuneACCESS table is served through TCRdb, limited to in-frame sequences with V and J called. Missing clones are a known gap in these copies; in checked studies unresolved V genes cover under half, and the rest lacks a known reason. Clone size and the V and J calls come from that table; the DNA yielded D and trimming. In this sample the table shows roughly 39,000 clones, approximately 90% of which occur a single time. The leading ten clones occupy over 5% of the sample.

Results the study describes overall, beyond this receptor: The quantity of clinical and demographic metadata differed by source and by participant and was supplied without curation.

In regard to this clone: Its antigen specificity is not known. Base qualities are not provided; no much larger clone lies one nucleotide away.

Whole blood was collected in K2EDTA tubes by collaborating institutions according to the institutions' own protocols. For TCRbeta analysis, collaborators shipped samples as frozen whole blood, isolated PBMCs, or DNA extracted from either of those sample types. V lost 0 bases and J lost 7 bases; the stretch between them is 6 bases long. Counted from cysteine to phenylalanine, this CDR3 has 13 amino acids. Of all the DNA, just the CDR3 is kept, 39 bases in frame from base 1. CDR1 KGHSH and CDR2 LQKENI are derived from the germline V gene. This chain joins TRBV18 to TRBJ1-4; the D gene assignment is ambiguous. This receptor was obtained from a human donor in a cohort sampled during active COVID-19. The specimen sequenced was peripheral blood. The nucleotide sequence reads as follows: TGTGCCAGCTCACCACCTTCCCTTGAAAAACTGTTTTTT. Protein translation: CASSPPSLEKLFF.